Listed here are 32 T cell receptor beta chains from one sample, sequenced in a study of CXCR3-negative and CXCR3-positive naive CD8 T cells. Study-level results: CXCR3-negative naive cells had less hydrophobic TRB CDR3s than did CXCR3-positive naive cells.

All TRB cDNA libraries came from 5' RACE performed with UMI labels. TCRdb reprocessed the 5' RACE reads, keeping one entry per CDR3 protein, no DNA. In total, the table holds more than 75,000 distinct CDR3 sequences. The antigens for these receptors are not known. Sample: naive CXCR3+ CD8+ T cells from blood. Subset given: CD45RO-CCR7+CD27+CD95- naive CD8+ T cells expressing CXCR3 (TNR3+). These receptors came from a human donor in good health. Some clones in this sample may be carry-over from other donors' samples.

The chain is built from TRBV19 and TRBJ2-1; checking the TCRdb D call of TRBD2 is not possible without DNA. The CDR3 has 16 amino acids. The germline V gene encodes CDR1 LNHDA and CDR2 SQIVND (reference sequence). CDR3 in amino acids: CASSRSSSGSNNEQFF.

This CDR3 reads CASSIGQSNEKLFF. The gene calls are TRBV7-9 and TRBJ1-4; TCRdb's D call of TRBD1 is untestable without DNA. CDR1 is SEHNR and CDR2 is FQNEAQ in the germline V gene (reference sequence). The CDR3 contains 14 residues.

This chain links TRBV5-1 with TRBJ2-7; the TRBD2 assignment by TCRdb is unverifiable without DNA. The CDR3 is 15 residues long. Germline-derived CDR1 and CDR2 are SGHRS and YFSETQ. This CDR3 is CASSGSAGNIDEQYF.

The gene calls are TRBV5-6 and TRBJ2-7; the D gene TCRdb calls, TRBD1, cannot be checked with no DNA. In germline, CDR1 is SGHDT, CDR2 YYEEEE. The CDR3 sequence is 16 residues long. The CDR3 sequence: CASSSLSGTGTYEQYF. Combining the CDR3 with reference TRBV5-6 and TRBJ2-7 gives the whole variable domain DAGVTQSPTHLIKTRGQQVTLRCSPKSGHDTVSWYQQALGQGPQFIFQYYEEEERQRGNFPDRFSGHQFPNYSSELNVNALLLGDSALYLCASSSLSGTGTYEQYFGPGTRLTVT.

The chain carries TRBV27 and TRBJ2-2. Per germline, CDR1 MNHEY and CDR2 SMNVEV (reference sequence). The CDR3 contains 15 residues. This CDR3 is CASSLSTLNTGELFF.

The chain recombines TRBV29-1 with TRBJ2-7; as DNA is missing, the TRBD2 call by TCRdb cannot be tested. Germline V gene lookup returns CDR1 SQVTM and CDR2 ANQGSEA. This CDR3 is 13 amino acids long. The CDR3 is CSVGGERTYEQYF.

The CDR3 sequence: CATAESRGPQETQYF. The chain has TRBV19 and TRBJ2-5; TCRdb calls TRBD2, which cannot be checked without DNA. There are 15 residues in the CDR3. Germline-derived CDR1 and CDR2 are LNHDA and SQIVND (reference sequence).

This chain joins TRBV14 and TRBJ2-5; TCRdb's D call, TRBD1, is unchecked because there is no DNA. Germline lookup yields CDR1 SGHDN and CDR2 FVKESK. The CDR3 has 15 residues. The chain's CDR3 is CASRLTGTPEETQYF. The full variable domain, its missing parts supplied by reference TRBV14 and TRBJ2-5, is EAGVTQFPSHSVIEKGQTVTLRCDPISGHDNLYWYRRVMGKEIKFLLHFVKESKQDESGMPNNRFLAERTGGTYSTLKVQPAELEDSGVYFCASRLTGTPEETQYFGPGTRLLVL.

The chain combines TRBV7-2 with TRBJ2-3. The germline V gene encodes CDR1 SGHTA and CDR2 FQGNSA. The CDR3 has 16 amino acids. The CDR3 sequence is CASSSRSTHYTDTQYF. The whole variable domain, filled in from reference TRBV7-2 and TRBJ2-3, reads GAGVSQSPSNKVTEKGKDVELRCDPISGHTALYWYRQSLGQGLEFLIYFQGNSAPDKSGLPSDRFSAERTGGSVSTLTIQRTQQEDSAVYLCASSSRSTHYTDTQYFGPGTRLTVL.

This rearrangement joins TRBV12-3 or TRBV12-4 to TRBJ2-5; TCRdb proposes TRBD1, but this gene call is untestable without DNA. The CDR3 has 12 residues. The CDR3 protein is CASSPDGETQYF.

This chain's CDR3 is CASSVGDRSSYEQYF. The chain joins TRBV9 to TRBJ2-7. Germline CDR1 SGDLS, CDR2 YYNGEE. This CDR3 has 15 residues.

The rearrangement joins TRBV7-9 to TRBJ1-1; lacking DNA, the TRBD1 call made by TCRdb goes unchecked. The CDR3 loop spans 14 amino acids. CDR1 is SEHNR, CDR2 FQNEAQ, per germline (reference sequence). This chain's CDR3 is CASSYRESDTEAFF.

The rearrangement links TRBV5-4 to TRBJ2-2; TCRdb's D call, TRBD2, is unchecked because there is no DNA. The CDR3 has 16 amino acids. Germline assignment: CDR1 SGHNT and CDR2 YYREEE (reference sequence). The CDR3 loop reads CASSDAWGVDTGELFF.

The chain joins TRBV29-1 to TRBJ2-2. Germline V CDR1 and CDR2: SQVTM, ANQGSEA. The CDR3 loop spans 14 amino acids. The CDR3 region is CSVAEVLNTGELFF.

The CDR3 protein is CASSQGASSYNEQFF. The V call is TRBV19, the J call TRBJ2-1; TCRdb's assignment of TRBD1 cannot be checked, as there is no DNA. Germline V gives CDR1 LNHDA, CDR2 SQIVND (reference sequence). The CDR3 spans 15 residues.

The chain couples TRBV21-1 to TRBJ2-7; TCRdb picks TRBD1, but there is no DNA to check that call. TRBV21-1 is a pseudogene segment. CDR3 size: 13 residues. CDR3 sequence: CASISTQGYEQYF.

J is TRBJ2-5 and V is TRBV20-1; TCRdb designates TRBD1, a call that cannot be tested without DNA. This CDR3 has 17 amino acids. Germline CDR1 is DFQATT and CDR2 is SNEGSKA (reference sequence). CDR3 in amino acids: CSASGVTGGPLRETQYF.

The rearrangement joins TRBV13 to TRBJ2-7; the TCRdb call, TRBD1, lacks DNA for checking. Germline CDR1 is PRHDT and CDR2 is FYEKMQ (reference sequence). The CDR3 contains 13 residues. The CDR3 protein is CASSPGPAYEQYF.

The V gene is TRBV12-3 or TRBV12-4, the J gene TRBJ1-5. The length of the CDR3 is 15 residues. The CDR3 spells CASSYDSHSNQPQHF.

V and J are TRBV6-2 or TRBV6-3 and TRBJ2-7; TCRdb reports TRBD2, a call that lacks DNA to check it against. The CDR3 contains 15 residues. CDR1 and CDR2 (germline): MNHEY, SVGEGT. The CDR3 region is CASSYGEDSSYEQYF.

The genes are TRBV29-1 and TRBJ2-7; as DNA is missing, the TRBD1 call by TCRdb cannot be tested. The germline V gene encodes CDR1 SQVTM and CDR2 ANQGSEA. The CDR3 has 12 residues. The CDR3: CSVMDNPYEQYF.

The J gene is TRBJ2-5, the V gene TRBV29-1; TCRdb's D gene call, TRBD2, goes unchecked for lack of DNA. Germline V CDR1 and CDR2: SQVTM, ANQGSEA. This CDR3 region has 16 residues. CDR3 sequence reads: CSVEGLSEDVQETQYF.

The chain carries TRBV7-8 and TRBJ2-5; there is no DNA to check the TCRdb D call of TRBD1. Per the germline V gene, CDR1 is SGHVS and CDR2 is FQNEAQ. The length of the CDR3 is 13 residues. The CDR3 here is CASIFGGQETQYF.

The rearrangement uses TRBV15 and TRBJ2-3; TCRdb gives TRBD2 as the D gene, but with no DNA this cannot be confirmed. The CDR3 consists of 15 residues. Germline V gives CDR1 LNHNV, CDR2 YYDKDF (reference sequence). Here the CDR3 reads CATSRGTSSADTQYF.

V and J are TRBV7-9 and TRBJ2-1; TCRdb names TRBD1, which stays unverified in the absence of DNA. The germline gives CDR1 SEHNR, CDR2 FQNEAQ (reference sequence). CDR3 length: 15 residues. The CDR3 spells CASSPGRTSDNEQFF.

The chain joins TRBV29-1 to TRBJ2-7; TCRdb names TRBD1, which stays unverified in the absence of DNA. The CDR3 runs to 13 residues. Germline V gene lookup returns CDR1 SQVTM and CDR2 ANQGSEA. Here the CDR3 reads CSVCWTDSYEQYF.

The genes are TRBV29-1 and TRBJ2-7. CDR1 is SQVTM and CDR2 is ANQGSEA in the germline V gene. The CDR3 extends over 13 amino acids. CDR3 residues: CSVEGRYGDEQYF.

The chain has TRBV7-6 and TRBJ1-5; TCRdb proposes TRBD1, but this gene call is untestable without DNA. In germline, CDR1 is SGHVS, CDR2 FNYEAQ. This CDR3 has 15 residues. CDR3 residues: CASSLGDRVDQPQHF.

V is TRBV21-1 and J is TRBJ1-6; TCRdb reports TRBD1, a call that lacks DNA to check it against. TRBV21-1 is designated a pseudogene. The CDR3 extends over 15 amino acids. This CDR3 is CASSSLAGFNSPLHF.

The chain carries TRBV13 and TRBJ2-7; lacking DNA, the TRBD1 call made by TCRdb goes unchecked. Germline loops: CDR1 PRHDT, CDR2 FYEKMQ (reference sequence). The CDR3 length is 12 residues. The CDR3 region is CASSPGDAEQYF.

The V call is TRBV28, the J call TRBJ2-5; checking the TCRdb D call of TRBD2 is not possible without DNA. Germline lookup yields CDR1 MDHEN and CDR2 SYDVKM. CDR3 size: 15 residues. The CDR3 reads CASSERLAGGETQYF.

This chain uses TRBV29-1 with TRBJ2-7; TCRdb selects TRBD1, and the lack of DNA leaves this call unchecked. This CDR3 spans 12 amino acids. Germline V gene sequence: CDR1 SQVTM, CDR2 ANQGSEA. The CDR3: CSVEDSQGEQYF.